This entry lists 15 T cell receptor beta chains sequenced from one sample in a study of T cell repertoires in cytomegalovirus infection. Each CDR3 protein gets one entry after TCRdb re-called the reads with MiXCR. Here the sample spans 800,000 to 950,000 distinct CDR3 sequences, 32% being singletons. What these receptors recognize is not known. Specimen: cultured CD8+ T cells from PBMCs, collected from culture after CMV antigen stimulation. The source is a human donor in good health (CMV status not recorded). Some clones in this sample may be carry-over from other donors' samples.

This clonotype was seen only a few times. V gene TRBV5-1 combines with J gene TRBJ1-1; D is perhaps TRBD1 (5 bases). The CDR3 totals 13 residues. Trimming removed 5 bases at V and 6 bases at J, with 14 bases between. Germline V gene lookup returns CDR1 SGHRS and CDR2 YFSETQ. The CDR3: CASSPRIQAEAFF. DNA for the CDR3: TGCGCCAGCAGTCCGAGGATACAGGCTGAAGCTTTCTTT. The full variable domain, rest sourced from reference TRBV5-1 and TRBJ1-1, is KAGVTQTPRYLIKTRGQQVTLSCSPISGHRSVSWYQQTPGQGLQFLFEYFSETQRNKGNFPGRFSGRQFSNSRSEMNVSTLELGDSALYLCASSPRIQAEAFFGQGTRLTVV.

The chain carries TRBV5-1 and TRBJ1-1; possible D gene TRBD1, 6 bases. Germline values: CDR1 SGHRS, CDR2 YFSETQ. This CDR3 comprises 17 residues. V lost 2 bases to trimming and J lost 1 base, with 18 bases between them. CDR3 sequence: CASSFSPTDRQNTEAFF. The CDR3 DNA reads TGCGCCAGCAGCTTCAGCCCCACGGACAGACAGAACACTGAAGCTTTCTTT.

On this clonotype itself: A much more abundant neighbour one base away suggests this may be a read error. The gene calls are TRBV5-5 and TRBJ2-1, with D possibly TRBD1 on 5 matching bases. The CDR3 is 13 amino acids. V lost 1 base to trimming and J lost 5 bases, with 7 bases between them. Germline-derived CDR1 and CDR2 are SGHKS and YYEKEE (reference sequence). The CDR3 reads CASSLIGDNEQFF. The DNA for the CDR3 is TGTGCCAGCAGCTTGATAGGGGACAATGAGCAGTTCTTC.

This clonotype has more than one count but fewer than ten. CDR3 in amino acids: CASGLPSWSSPLHF. Here the CDR3 DNA reads TGTGCTAGTGGTTTGCCCTCCTGGAGTTCACCCCTCCACTTT. The V gene is TRBV12-5, the J gene TRBJ1-6; no definite D call. The germline V gene encodes CDR1 LGHNT and CDR2 FRNRAP. The CDR3 has 14 amino acids. The germline V and J ends were trimmed by 2 bases and 9 bases, with 11 bases remaining between them. Variable domain in full (rest from reference TRBV12-5 and TRBJ1-6): DARVTQTPRHKVTEMGQEVTMRCQPILGHNTVFWYRQTMMQGLELLAYFRNRAPLDDSGMPKDRFSAEMPDATLATLKIQPSEPRDSAVYFCASGLPSWSSPLHFGNGTRLTVT.

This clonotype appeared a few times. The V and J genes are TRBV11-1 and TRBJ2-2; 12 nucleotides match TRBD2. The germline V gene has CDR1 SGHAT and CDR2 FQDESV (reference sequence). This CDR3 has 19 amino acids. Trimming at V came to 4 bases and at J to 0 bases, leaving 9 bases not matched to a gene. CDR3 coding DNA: TGTGCCAGCAGCTCCTACTTATCTAGCGGGGGGGCGAACACCGGGGAGCTGTTTTTT. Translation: CASSSYLSSGGANTGELFF.

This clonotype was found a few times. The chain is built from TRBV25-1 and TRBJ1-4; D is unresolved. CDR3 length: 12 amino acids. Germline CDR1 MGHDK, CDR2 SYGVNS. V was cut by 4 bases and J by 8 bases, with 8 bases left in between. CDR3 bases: TGTGCCAGCAGTGGCCAAAGCGAAAAACTGTTTTTT. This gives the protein CASSGQSEKLFF.

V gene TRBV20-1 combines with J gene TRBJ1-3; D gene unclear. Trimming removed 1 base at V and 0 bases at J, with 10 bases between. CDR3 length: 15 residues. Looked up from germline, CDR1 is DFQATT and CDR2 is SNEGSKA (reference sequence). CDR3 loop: CSARVRVDSGNTIYF. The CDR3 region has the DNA TGCAGTGCTAGAGTGCGAGTTGACTCTGGAAACACCATATATTTT.

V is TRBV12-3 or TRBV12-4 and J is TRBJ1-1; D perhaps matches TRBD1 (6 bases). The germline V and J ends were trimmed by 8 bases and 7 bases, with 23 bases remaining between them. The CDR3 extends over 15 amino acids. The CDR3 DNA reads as TGTGCCAGCCTGGGGGTCACAGGGAGGGGCATTGAAGCTTTCTTT. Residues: CASLGVTGRGIEAFF.

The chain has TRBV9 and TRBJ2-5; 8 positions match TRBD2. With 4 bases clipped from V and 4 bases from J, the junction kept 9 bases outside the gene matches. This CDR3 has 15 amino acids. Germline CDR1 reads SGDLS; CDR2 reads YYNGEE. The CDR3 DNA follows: TGTGCCAGCAGCCCAACGGGGGGGGCCTCAGAGACCCAGTACTTC. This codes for CASSPTGGASETQYF.

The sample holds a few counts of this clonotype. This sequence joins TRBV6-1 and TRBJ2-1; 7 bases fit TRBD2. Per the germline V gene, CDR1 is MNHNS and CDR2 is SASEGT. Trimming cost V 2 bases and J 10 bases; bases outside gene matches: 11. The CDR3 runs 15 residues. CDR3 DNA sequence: TGTGCCAGCAGTGAAAAGCGGGGCCCCCGAGGGGAGCAGTTCTTC. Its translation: CASSEKRGPRGEQFF.

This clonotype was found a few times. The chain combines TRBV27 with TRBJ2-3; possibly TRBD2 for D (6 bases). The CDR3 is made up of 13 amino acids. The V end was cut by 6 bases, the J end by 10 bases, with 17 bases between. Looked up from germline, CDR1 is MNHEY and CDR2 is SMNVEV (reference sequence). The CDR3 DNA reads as TGTGCCAGCAGCCCGGGGAACTGGGGGGCGCAGTATTTT. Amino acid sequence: CASSPGNWGAQYF.

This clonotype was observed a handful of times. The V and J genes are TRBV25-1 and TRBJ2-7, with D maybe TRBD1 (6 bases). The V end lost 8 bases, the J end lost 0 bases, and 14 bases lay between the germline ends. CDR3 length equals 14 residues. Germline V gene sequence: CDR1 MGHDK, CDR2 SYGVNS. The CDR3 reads CASGWDNPSYEQYF. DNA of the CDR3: TGTGCCAGCGGATGGGACAACCCCTCCTACGAGCAGTACTTC.

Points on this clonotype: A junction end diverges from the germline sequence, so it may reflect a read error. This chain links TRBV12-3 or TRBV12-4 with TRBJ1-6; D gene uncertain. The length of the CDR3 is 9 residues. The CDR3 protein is CTSRYPLHF. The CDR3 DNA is TGTACCAGCAGGTATCCCCTCCACTTT.

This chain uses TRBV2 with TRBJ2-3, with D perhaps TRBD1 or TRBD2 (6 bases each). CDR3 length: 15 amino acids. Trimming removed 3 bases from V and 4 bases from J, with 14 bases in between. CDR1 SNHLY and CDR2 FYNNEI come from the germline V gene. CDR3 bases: TGTGCCAGCAGTGAGGTGGGGGGCCGCGCAGATACGCAGTATTTT. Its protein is CASSEVGGRADTQYF.

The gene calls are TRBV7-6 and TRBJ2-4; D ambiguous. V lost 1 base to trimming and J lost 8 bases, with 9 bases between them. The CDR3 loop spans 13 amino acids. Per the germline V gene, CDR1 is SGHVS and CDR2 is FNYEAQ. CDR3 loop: CASSLGEIDIQYF. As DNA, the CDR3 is TGTGCCAGCAGCTTAGGGGAAATCGACATTCAGTACTTC.